The clone carrying this TCR beta chain was recorded a few times. The CDR3 runs 17 residues. J was trimmed by 7 bases and V by 0 bases; bases with no gene match: 8. The germline CDR1 and CDR2 sequences are SGHNT and YYREEE (reference sequence). These data come from a study of blood T cell repertoires in COVID-19. Turning to the study itself: There were acute and convalescent COVID-19 samples, and they came from the United States, Italy and Spain. Sources were T cells, B-cell-depleted T cells, or PBMCs; the material itself was cDNA or gDNA.

Original processing notes: The authors estimated nucleated cell counts from reference gene primer amplification. TCRdb's copy holds only in-frame clones and misses some; the assay was immunoSEQ multiplex PCR. V, J and clone size derive from that table, while D and trimming were established from the DNA sequence. The table includes some 40,000 clones, roughly 80% detected once. This TCR was sampled from a man aged 55 to 70 in a cohort sampled during active COVID-19. The sequencing input was peripheral blood. The chain has TRBV5-4 and TRBJ1-6; 9 bases map to TRBD1. CDR3 region: CASSLDRGRRVNSPLHF. CDR3 DNA sequence: TGTGCCAGCAGCTTGGACAGGGGGCGAAGGGTAAATTCACCCCTCCACTTT.